This T cell receptor (beta chain) was sequenced for a study of radiation and T cells in renal cell carcinoma. The germline V gene encodes CDR1 SGHTS and CDR2 YDEGEE. The CDR3 sequence is 14 residues long. Deletions cut 0 bases from V and 3 bases from J, with 9 bases between. Time point of the sample: blood 4 weeks post-SBRT, at nephrectomy. Treatment denoted: 15 Gy SBRT to primary tumor, nephrectomy 4 weeks later. Nephrectomy followed 15 Gy stereotactic body radiation by 4 weeks. Serial blood draws occurred at baseline and 2 and 4 weeks post-SBRT. The repertoire was sequenced with immunoSEQ multiplex PCR; TCRdb's copy has only in-frame clones and lacks some. The table shows around 170,000 clones, with about 88% occurring only once. Study-wide findings and caveats: Baseline intratumoral clonotype presence is unknown without pretreatment biopsies. In blood, top tumor clones expanded by 2 weeks, shrinking by 4.

A word on this clone: The antigen is undetermined.

The sequence was obtained from a woman aged 45 to 65 with renal cell carcinoma. The V call is TRBV5-8, the J call TRBJ1-2, with D perhaps TRBD1 (5 bases). The sequencing here drew on blood, taken from a patient whose treatment included radiotherapy and nephrectomy. CDR3 in amino acids: CASSLGGVHYGYTF. The CDR3 nucleotides are TGTGCCAGCAGCTTGGGAGGGGTGCACTATGGCTACACCTTC.